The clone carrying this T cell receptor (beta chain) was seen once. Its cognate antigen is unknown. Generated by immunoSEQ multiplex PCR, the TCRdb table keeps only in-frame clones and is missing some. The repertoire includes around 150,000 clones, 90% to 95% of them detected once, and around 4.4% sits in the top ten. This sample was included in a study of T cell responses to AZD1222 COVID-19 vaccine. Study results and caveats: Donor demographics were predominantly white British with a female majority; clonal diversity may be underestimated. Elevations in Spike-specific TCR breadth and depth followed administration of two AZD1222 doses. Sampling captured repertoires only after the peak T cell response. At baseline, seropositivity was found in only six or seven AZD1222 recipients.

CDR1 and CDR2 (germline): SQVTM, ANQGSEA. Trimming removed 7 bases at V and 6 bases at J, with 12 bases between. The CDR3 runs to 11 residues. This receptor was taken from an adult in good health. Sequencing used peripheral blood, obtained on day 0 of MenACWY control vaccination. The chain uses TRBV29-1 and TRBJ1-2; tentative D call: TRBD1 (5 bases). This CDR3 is CSGGARDGYTF. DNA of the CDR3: TGCAGCGGTGGGGCGAGGGATGGCTACACCTTC.